Shown below are 3 T cell receptor beta chains from a single sample sequenced in a study of monozygotic twins with cystic fibrosis. Data came from immunoSEQ multiplex PCR; TCRdb stores just in-frame clones and leaves some out. In the table there are 30,000 to 40,000 clones, about nine tenths of which are singletons. The material sequenced was blood. Receptors originate from a boy under 10 years old with cystic fibrosis.

The chain links TRBV19 to TRBJ1-4; D not certain. In germline, CDR1 is LNHDA, CDR2 SQIVND (reference sequence). CDR3 length: 17 residues. V lost 3 bases to trimming and J lost 7 bases, with 21 bases between them. The CDR3 DNA sequence: TGTGCCAGTAGTATTGGCTTAGGAGGGATAGACGGTGAAAAACTGTTTTTT. Translated: CASSIGLGGIDGEKLFF.

The chain has TRBV9 and TRBJ1-3, with TRBD1 as a possible D gene (6 bases). Germline V CDR1 and CDR2: SGDLS, YYNGEE. The CDR3 has 15 amino acids. The ends were cut back, 1 base at V and 6 bases at J, with 14 bases in the middle. CDR3 protein: CASSVSLGAENTIYF. The CDR3, as DNA: TGTGCCAGCAGCGTATCTCTGGGGGCAGAAAACACCATATATTTT.

The J gene is TRBJ2-1, the V gene TRBV4-1, with D possibly being TRBD1 (6 bases). Germline V gene data show CDR1 as MGHRA and CDR2 as YSYEKL. With 0 bases removed from V and 0 bases from J, the gap between germline ends came to 9 bases. The CDR3 consists of 16 residues. CDR3 region: CASSQDQGGSYNEQFF. The CDR3 DNA follows: TGCGCCAGCAGCCAAGACCAAGGGGGCTCCTACAATGAGCAGTTCTTC.